The 9 T cell receptor beta chains given below trace back to one sample, sequenced in a study of cytotoxic CD8 clonotypes in ibrutinib-treated CLL. Only in-frame clones appear in the TCRdb table, and some are missing; sequencing was by immunoSEQ multiplex PCR. Among 300,000 or so clones listed, under 70% were seen once. The sample was PBMCs, taken after 36 months of ibrutinib treatment. These receptor sequences come from a human donor with chronic lymphocytic leukemia.

This clone occurred once. The chain joins TRBV28 to TRBJ2-1; possible D gene TRBD1, 5 bases. The CDR3 consists of 13 residues. Germline V gives CDR1 MDHEN, CDR2 SYDVKM. Between the trimmed V and J ends, which lost 7 bases and 7 bases, there was a span of 14 bases. CDR3 DNA: TGTGCCAGCACTAGGACATCTAGTAATGAGCAGTTCTTC. It encodes CASTRTSSNEQFF.

V gene TRBV6-4 combines with J gene TRBJ1-4, with D possibly being TRBD1 (6 bases). This CDR3 has 15 residues. CDR1 and CDR2 (germline): MRHNA, SNTAGT. V was pared by 4 bases and J by 8 bases, with 17 bases between. CDR3 coding DNA: TGTGCCAGCAGTGCCTCAGGGGCCCCCGGGGAAAAACTGTTTTTT. This encodes CASSASGAPGEKLFF.

This chain joins TRBV9 and TRBJ1-1; 9 bases align to TRBD1. The CDR3 is 16 residues long. The V gene end was trimmed by 4 bases and the J gene end by 5 bases; junction bases not matched to a gene: 12. Germline V gene data show CDR1 as SGDLS and CDR2 as YYNGEE. CDR3 region: CASSKVENRGHTEAFF. In nucleotides, the CDR3 is TGTGCCAGCAGCAAAGTGGAGAACAGGGGGCATACTGAAGCTTTCTTT.

Only one count was recorded for this clone. The CDR3 spells CASSVEDEQYF. CDR3 sequence (DNA): TGTGCCAGCAGCGTAGAGGACGAGCAGTACTTC. The chain has TRBV9 and TRBJ2-7; D gene ambiguous. The CDR3 has 11 residues. V was cut by 0 bases and J by 5 bases, with 3 bases left in between. Germline V gene sequence: CDR1 SGDLS, CDR2 YYNGEE.

Comment on this clone: Other DNA sequences in the same sample also yield this CDR3. CDR3: CASSGNTIYF. The CDR3 DNA is TGTGCCAGCTCTGGAAACACCATATATTTT. The chain carries TRBV9 and TRBJ1-3; D gene uncertain. Germline V lookup: CDR1 SGDLS, CDR2 YYNGEE. This CDR3 has 10 amino acids. V was shortened by 7 bases and J by 1 base, with 0 bases between the two germline ends.

The rearrangement joins TRBV7-8 to TRBJ2-7; D unclear. Trimming removed 1 base from V and 4 bases from J, with 14 bases in between. The CDR3 length is 15 residues. Germline lookup yields CDR1 SGHVS and CDR2 FQNEAQ. This chain's CDR3 is CASSLDSRSRYEQYF. The CDR3 DNA follows: TGTGCCAGCAGCTTAGATTCCCGATCTCGATACGAGCAGTACTTC.

This clone was counted a few times. This chain uses TRBV23-1 with TRBJ2-7; D is perhaps TRBD1 (5 bases). TRBV23-1 is an ORF, with its function uncertain. The CDR3 spans 16 residues. Trimming took off 0 bases at V and 2 bases at J, with 14 bases between the two ends. CDR3 nucleotide sequence: TGCGCCAGCAGTCAATCTCTGGGGCAGTTCGCCTACGAGCAGTACTTC. The encoded protein is CASSQSLGQFAYEQYF.

The DNA of the CDR3 is TGTGCCGTCTCAGGGACCTACGAGCAGTACTTC. It is translated as CAVSGTYEQYF. This sequence joins TRBV6-1 and TRBJ2-7, with D possibly TRBD1 on 5 matching bases. The ends were cut back, 11 bases at V and 2 bases at J, with 10 bases in the middle. Germline values: CDR1 MNHNS, CDR2 SASEGT. The CDR3 length is 11 residues.

The CDR3 here is CASSLVRQGHEQYF. The CDR3 DNA is TGTGCCAGCAGCCTCGTCCGGCAGGGCCACGAGCAGTACTTC. The chain uses TRBV27 and TRBJ2-7; TRBD1 might be the D (5 bases). CDR1 is MNHEY and CDR2 is SMNVEV in the germline V gene (reference sequence). Trimming removed 6 bases at V and 5 bases at J, with 17 bases between. This CDR3 has 14 amino acids.